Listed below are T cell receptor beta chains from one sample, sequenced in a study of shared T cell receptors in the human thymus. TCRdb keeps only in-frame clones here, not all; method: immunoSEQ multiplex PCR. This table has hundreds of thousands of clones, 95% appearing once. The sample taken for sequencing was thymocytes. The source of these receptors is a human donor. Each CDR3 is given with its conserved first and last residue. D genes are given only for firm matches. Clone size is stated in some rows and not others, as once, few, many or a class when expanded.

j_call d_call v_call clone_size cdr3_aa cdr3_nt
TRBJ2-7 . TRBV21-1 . CASWERERDEQYF TGTGCCAGCTGGGAGCGGGAGCGCGACGAGCAGTACTTC
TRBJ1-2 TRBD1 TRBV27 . CASRATGTGGEDRDGYTF TGTGCCAGCAGGGCCACCGGGACAGGGGGCGAAGATAGGGATGGCTACACCTTC
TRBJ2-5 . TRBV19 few CASSMTGDRETQYF TGTGCCAGTAGTATGACGGGAGACAGGGAGACCCAGTACTTC
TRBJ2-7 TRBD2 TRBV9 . CASSVDPSGRRNSYEQYF TGTGCCAGCAGCGTAGATCCTAGCGGGAGGAGAAACTCCTACGAGCAGTACTTC
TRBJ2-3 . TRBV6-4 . CASSDRFGGGRTDTQYF TGTGCCAGCAGTGACCGATTTGGAGGGGGGCGAACAGATACGCAGTATTTT
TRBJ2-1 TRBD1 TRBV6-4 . CASSEGDRRDEQFF TGTGCCAGCAGTGAGGGGGACAGGCGGGATGAGCAGTTCTTC
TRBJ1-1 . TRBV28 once CASSGGRPSGEAFF TGTGCCAGCAGCGGTGGACGGCCCTCGGGAGAAGCTTTCTTT
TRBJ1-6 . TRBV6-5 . CASTMDRRLNSPLHF TGTGCCAGCACCATGGACCGCCGGCTAAATTCACCCCTCCACTTT
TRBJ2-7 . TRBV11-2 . CASSRGIPSLLSSYEQYF TGTGCCAGCAGCCGTGGGATTCCCTCACTTCTGAGCTCCTACGAGCAGTACTTC
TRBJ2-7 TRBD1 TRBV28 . CASSPLRDRGPYEQYF TGTGCCAGCAGTCCACTCCGGGACAGGGGGCCCTACGAGCAGTACTTC
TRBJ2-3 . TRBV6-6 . CASSSGGRNTDTQYF TGTGCCAGCAGTTCCGGGGGTAGAAACACAGATACGCAGTATTTT
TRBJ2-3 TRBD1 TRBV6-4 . CASSQGARSTDTQYF TGTGCCAGCAGTCAGGGGGCGAGGAGCACAGATACGCAGTATTTT
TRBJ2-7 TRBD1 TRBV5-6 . CASSLLSRGSYEQYF TGTGCCAGCAGCTTGTTGAGCAGGGGGTCCTACGAGCAGTACTTC
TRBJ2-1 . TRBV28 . CATVAYNEQFF TGTGCCACTGTAGCCTACAATGAGCAGTTCTTC
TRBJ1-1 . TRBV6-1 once CASSAVNTEAFF TGTGCCAGCAGTGCAGTGAACACTGAAGCTTTCTTT
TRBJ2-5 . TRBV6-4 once CASIPWSGNWTKTQYF TGTGCCAGCATCCCCTGGAGTGGGAATTGGACGAAGACCCAGTACTTC
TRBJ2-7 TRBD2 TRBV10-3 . CAISDRLGLAAYEQYF TGTGCCATCAGTGATCGTTTGGGACTAGCAGCCTACGAGCAGTACTTC
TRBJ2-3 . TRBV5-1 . CASSHANRGLRTDTQYF TGCGCCAGCAGCCATGCCAACCGGGGACTGAGAACAGATACGCAGTATTTT
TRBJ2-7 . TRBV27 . CASSGAREPYEQYF TGTGCCAGCAGTGGGGCACGGGAACCCTACGAGCAGTACTTC
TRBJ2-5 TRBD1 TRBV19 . CAIAQGAAGTQYF TGTGCCATCGCCCAGGGGGCTGCCGGGACCCAGTACTTC
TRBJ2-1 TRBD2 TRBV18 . CASSPHFELAGSFFSSYNEQFF TGTGCCAGCTCACCCCACTTCGAGCTAGCGGGAAGTTTTTTTAGCTCCTACAATGAGCAGTTCTTC
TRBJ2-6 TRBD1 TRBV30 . CAWSEDRDFSSGANVLTF TGTGCCTGGAGCGAGGACAGGGACTTTAGCTCTGGGGCCAACGTCCTGACTTTC
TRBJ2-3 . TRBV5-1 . CASSLMVSVAAQYF TGCGCCAGCAGCTTGATGGTGAGCGTCGCTGCGCAGTATTTT
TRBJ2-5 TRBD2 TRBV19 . CASSLRGAGGPRETQYF TGTGCCAGTAGTCTCCGGGGAGCGGGAGGGCCGCGGGAGACCCAGTACTTC
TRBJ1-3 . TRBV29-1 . CSVVGAGDSGNTIYF TGCAGCGTTGTAGGGGCAGGGGACTCTGGAAACACCATATATTTT
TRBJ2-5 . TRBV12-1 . CASPFGQVQETQYF TGTGCCAGCCCCTTTGGGCAGGTGCAAGAGACCCAGTACTTC
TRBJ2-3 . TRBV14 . CASSQDRSFYPTQYF TGTGCCAGCAGCCAAGATCGGAGCTTTTATCCGACGCAGTATTTT
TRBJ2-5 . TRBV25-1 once CASSDGVETQYF TGTGCCAGCAGTGACGGGGTTGAGACCCAGTACTTC
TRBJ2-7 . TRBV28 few CASSCMATEQYF TGTGCCAGCAGTTGTATGGCGACCGAGCAGTACTTC
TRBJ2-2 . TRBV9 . CASGDLRFTGELFF TGTGCCAGCGGGGACTTGCGATTCACCGGGGAGCTGTTTTTT
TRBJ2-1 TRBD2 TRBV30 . CAWSLLLAGSSYNEQFF TGTGCCTGGAGTCTACTTCTAGCGGGTTCTTCCTACAATGAGCAGTTCTTC
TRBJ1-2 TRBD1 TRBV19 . CASDVTTGTSYGYTF TGTGCCAGCGACGTAACGACAGGGACATCCTATGGCTACACCTTC
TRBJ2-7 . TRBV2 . CASNREDSGPSGAYEQYF TGTGCCAGCAATAGGGAGGACAGTGGACCTTCGGGGGCCTACGAGCAGTACTTC
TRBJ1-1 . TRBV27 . CASGASAVPIPGTEAFF TGTGCCAGCGGTGCTTCGGCAGTCCCTATTCCGGGGACTGAAGCTTTCTTT
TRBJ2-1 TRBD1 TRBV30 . CAWNPDRDYNEQFF TGTGCCTGGAACCCCGACAGGGACTACAATGAGCAGTTCTTC
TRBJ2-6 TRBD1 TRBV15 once CATSRDRAGTGFGANVLTF TGTGCCACCAGCAGAGATCGAGCAGGGACAGGGTTTGGGGCCAACGTCCTGACTTTC
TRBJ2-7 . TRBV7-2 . CASSLATSYEQYF TGTGCCAGCAGCTTAGCTACCTCCTACGAGCAGTACTTC
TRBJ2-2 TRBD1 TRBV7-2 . CASSAQGQGWNTGELFF TGTGCCAGCAGCGCCCAGGGACAGGGGTGGAACACCGGGGAGCTGTTTTTT
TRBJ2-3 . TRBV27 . CASSLADYYTDTQYF TGTGCCAGCAGTTTAGCGGACTATTACACAGATACGCAGTATTTT
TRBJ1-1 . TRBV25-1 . CASSSIAGTEAFF TGTGCCAGCAGCAGTATCGCGGGCACTGAAGCTTTCTTT
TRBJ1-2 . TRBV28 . CASSQSGLYGYTF TGTGCCAGCAGTCAATCAGGACTCTATGGCTACACCTTC